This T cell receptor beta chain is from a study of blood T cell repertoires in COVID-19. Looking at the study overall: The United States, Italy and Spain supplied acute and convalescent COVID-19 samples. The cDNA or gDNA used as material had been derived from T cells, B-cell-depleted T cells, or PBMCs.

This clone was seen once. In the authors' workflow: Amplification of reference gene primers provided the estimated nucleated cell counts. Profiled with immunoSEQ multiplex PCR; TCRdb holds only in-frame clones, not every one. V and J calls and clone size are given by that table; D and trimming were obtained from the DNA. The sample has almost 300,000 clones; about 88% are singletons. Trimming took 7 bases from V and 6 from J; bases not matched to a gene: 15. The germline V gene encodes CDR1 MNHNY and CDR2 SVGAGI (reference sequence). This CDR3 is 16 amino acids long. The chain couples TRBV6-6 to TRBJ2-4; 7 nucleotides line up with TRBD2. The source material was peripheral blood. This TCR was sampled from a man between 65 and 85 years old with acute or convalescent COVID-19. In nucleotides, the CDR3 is TGTGCCAGCACCGGGCTACGGGGAGGGGCGAGAAACATTCAGTACTTC. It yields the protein CASTGLRGGARNIQYF.